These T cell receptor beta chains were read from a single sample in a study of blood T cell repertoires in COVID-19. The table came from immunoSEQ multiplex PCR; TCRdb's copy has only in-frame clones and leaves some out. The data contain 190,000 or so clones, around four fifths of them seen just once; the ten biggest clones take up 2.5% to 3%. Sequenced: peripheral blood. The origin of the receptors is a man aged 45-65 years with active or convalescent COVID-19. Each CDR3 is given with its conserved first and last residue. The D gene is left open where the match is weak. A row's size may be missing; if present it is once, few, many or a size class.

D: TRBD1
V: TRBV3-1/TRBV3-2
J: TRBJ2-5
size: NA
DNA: TGTGCCAGCAGGCGACAGGGAGATGAGACCCAGTACTTC
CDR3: CASRRQGDETQYF

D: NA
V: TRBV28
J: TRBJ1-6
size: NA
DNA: TGTGCCAGCACGTTTAAGCGTTCACCCCTCCACTTT
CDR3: CASTFKRSPLHF

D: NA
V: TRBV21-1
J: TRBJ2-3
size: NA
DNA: TGTGCCAGCAGCAAAGGGGTCCTCGCGGGGGGTGGCACAGATACGCAGTATTTT
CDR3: CASSKGVLAGGGTDTQYF

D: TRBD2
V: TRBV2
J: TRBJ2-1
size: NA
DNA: TGTGCCAGCAGTGACCGGCTAGCGGTAGTCTACAATGAGCAGTTCTTC
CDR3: CASSDRLAVVYNEQFF

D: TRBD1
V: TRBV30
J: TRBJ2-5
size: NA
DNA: TGTGCCTGGACTCGGGACAGGGGGTTTGAGACCCAGTACTTC
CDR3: CAWTRDRGFETQYF

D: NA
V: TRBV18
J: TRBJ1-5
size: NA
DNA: TGTGCCAGCTCACCGCAGGGGAATCAGCCCCAGCATTTT
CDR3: CASSPQGNQPQHF

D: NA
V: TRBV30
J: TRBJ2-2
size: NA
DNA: TGTGCCTGGGGGCCGGGGCGGGGACGGGGGCTGTTTTTT
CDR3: CAWGPGRGRGLFF

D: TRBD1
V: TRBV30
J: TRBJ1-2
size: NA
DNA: TGTGCCTGGAGTGTATTCACAGGGGCGCCTGGCTACACCTTC
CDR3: CAWSVFTGAPGYTF

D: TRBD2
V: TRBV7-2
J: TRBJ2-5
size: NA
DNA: TGTGCCAGCAGCTTGGGTAGCGGGGGGCTCCTCCAAGAGACCCAGTACTTC
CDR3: CASSLGSGGLLQETQYF

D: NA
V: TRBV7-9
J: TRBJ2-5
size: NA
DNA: TGTGCCAGCAGCCGAGTGGATTCTCAGGGGCACGGGACCCAGTACTTC
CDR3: CASSRVDSQGHGTQYF

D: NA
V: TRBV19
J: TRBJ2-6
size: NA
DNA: TGTGCCAGTGCGGAGAATTCTGGGGCCAACGTCCTGACTTTC
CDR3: CASAENSGANVLTF

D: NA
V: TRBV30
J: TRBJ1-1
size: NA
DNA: TGTGCCTGGAGCCCACTTGGGGGGGCGATGAACACTGAAGCTTTCTTT
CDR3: CAWSPLGGAMNTEAFF

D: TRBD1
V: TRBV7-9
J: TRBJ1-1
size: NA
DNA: TGTGCCAGCAGCTTAGCGAGTCTCAGGGGGCCCATGAACACTGAAGCTTTCTTT
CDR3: CASSLASLRGPMNTEAFF

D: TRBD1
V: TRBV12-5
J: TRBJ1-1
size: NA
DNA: TGTGCTAGTGACAGGGGGGATGATACTGAAGCTTTCTTT
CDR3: CASDRGDDTEAFF

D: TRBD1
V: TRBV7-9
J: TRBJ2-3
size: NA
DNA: TGTGCCAGCAGGTCCGGGACAGCAACAGATACGCAGTATTTT
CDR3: CASRSGTATDTQYF

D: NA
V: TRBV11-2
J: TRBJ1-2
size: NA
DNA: TGTGCCAGCAGCATTGGACAGAAAGTCGCCTATGGCTACACCTTC
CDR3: CASSIGQKVAYGYTF

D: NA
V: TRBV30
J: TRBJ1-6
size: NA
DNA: TGTGCCTGGAGCAAGGGAAGGGGAAATTCACCCCTCCACTTT
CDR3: CAWSKGRGNSPLHF

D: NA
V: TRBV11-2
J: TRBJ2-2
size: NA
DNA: TGTGCCAGCAGCTCGTTAGGGGGACGCACCGGGGAGCTGTTTTTT
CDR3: CASSSLGGRTGELFF

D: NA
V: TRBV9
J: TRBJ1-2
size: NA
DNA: TGTGCCAGCAGCGCGGACAGCTATGGCTACACCTTC
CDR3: CASSADSYGYTF

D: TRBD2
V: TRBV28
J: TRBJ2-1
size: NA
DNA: TGTGCCAGCAGTTACCTAGCGGGAGTGATAAATGAGCAGTTCTTC
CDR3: CASSYLAGVINEQFF

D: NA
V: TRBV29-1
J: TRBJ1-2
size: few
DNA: TGCAGCGTTGAAGACCGTCGGGCGGGGGACGGCTACACCTTC
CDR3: CSVEDRRAGDGYTF

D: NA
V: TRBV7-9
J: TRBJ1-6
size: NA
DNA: TGTGCCAGCAGCCCCTCGGGTGGTGGGTCACCCCTCCACTTT
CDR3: CASSPSGGGSPLHF

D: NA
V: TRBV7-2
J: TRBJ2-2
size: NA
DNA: TGTGCCAGCAGATCCCCGGGACTGAACACCGGGGAGCTGTTTTTT
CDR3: CASRSPGLNTGELFF

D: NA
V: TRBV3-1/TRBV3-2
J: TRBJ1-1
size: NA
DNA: TGTGCCAGCAGCCAAGTATCGGGGACTGAAGCTTTCTTT
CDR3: CASSQVSGTEAFF

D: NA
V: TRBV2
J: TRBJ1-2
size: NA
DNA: TGTGCCAGCAGGAGGGGCGGGGCCGAAGCTAACTATGGCTACACCTTC
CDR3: CASRRGGAEANYGYTF

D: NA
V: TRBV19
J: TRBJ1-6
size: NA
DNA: TGTGCCAGTACTAGCCGGGGGGGTAATTCACCCCTCCACTTT
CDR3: CASTSRGGNSPLHF

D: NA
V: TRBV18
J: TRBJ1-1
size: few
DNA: TGTGCCAGCTCTTCGAGGAGGAACACTGAAGCTTTCTTT
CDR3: CASSSRRNTEAFF

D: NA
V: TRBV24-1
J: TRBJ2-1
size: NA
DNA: TGTGCCACCAGTGTTAGGGGGTTGAATGAGCAGTTCTTC
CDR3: CATSVRGLNEQFF

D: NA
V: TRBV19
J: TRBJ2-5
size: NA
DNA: TGTGCCAGTAGTATAGGCCAGCAAGAGACCCAGTACTTC
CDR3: CASSIGQQETQYF

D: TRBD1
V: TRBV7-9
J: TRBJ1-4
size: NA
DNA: TGTGCCAGCAGCTTGTTTCGACAGGGGGCTATTGACTATCGTGAAAAACTGTTTTTT
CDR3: CASSLFRQGAIDYREKLFF

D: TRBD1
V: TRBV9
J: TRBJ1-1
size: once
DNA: TGTGCCAGCAGCCCCCGACAGGGGGCGGCGAACACTGAAGCTTTCTTT
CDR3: CASSPRQGAANTEAFF

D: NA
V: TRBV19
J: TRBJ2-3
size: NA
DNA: TGTGCCAGTAGGAAGCGGGGTGAGGGACACACAGATACGCAGTATTTT
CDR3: CASRKRGEGHTDTQYF

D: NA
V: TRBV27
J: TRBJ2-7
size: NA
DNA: TGTGCCAGCAGTTTAAATCAACGGGGGTACGGACAGTACTTC
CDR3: CASSLNQRGYGQYF

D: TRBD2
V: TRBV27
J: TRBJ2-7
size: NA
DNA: TGTGCCAGCAGTCCGGGGGTTAGCGGGAGAAGATACGAGCAGTACTTC
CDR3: CASSPGVSGRRYEQYF

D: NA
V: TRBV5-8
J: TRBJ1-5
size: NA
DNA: TGTGCCAGCAGCTTGAGGCGCCGAGCTGCTCGGGAGAATCAGCCCCAGCATTTT
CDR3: CASSLRRRAARENQPQHF

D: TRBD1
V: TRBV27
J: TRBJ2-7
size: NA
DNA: TGTGCCAGCAGTTTATTTTCCTCCGGGACAGGGATTTCCGAGCAGTACTTC
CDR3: CASSLFSSGTGISEQYF